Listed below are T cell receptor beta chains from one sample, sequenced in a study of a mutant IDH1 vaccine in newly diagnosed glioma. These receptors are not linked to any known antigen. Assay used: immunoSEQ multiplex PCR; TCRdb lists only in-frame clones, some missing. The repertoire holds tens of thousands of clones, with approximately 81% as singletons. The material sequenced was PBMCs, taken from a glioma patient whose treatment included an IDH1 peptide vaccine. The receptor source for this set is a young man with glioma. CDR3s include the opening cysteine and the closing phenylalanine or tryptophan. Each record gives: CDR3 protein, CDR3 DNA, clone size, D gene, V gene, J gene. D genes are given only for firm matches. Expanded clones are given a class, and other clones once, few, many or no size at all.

CDR3: CSAPGGTGELFF; DNA: TGCAGCGCCCCGGGGGGAACCGGGGAGCTGTTTTTT; size: NA; D: TRBD2; V: TRBV29-1; J: TRBJ2-2
CDR3: CASSYGGNTEAFF; DNA: TGTGCCAGCAGTTACGGGGGCAACACTGAAGCTTTCTTT; size: NA; D: NA; V: TRBV6-5; J: TRBJ1-1
CDR3: CASSFSGYEQYF; DNA: TGTGCCAGCAGTTTTTCGGGCTACGAGCAGTACTTC; size: NA; D: NA; V: TRBV27; J: TRBJ2-7
CDR3: CASSILPGPTDTQYF; DNA: TGTGCCAGTAGTATTCTCCCGGGCCCCACAGATACGCAGTATTTT; size: once; D: NA; V: TRBV19; J: TRBJ2-3
CDR3: CATPFAERGRPYEQYF; DNA: TGTGCCACCCCCTTTGCAGAAAGGGGGCGACCCTACGAGCAGTACTTC; size: NA; D: TRBD1; V: TRBV5-3; J: TRBJ2-7
CDR3: CASSFGGMSYEQYF; DNA: TGTGCCAGCAGCTTTGGGGGCATGTCCTACGAGCAGTACTTC; size: NA; D: NA; V: TRBV7-2; J: TRBJ2-7
CDR3: CASSQWKGGDYGYTF; DNA: TGTGCCAGCAGCCAATGGAAAGGGGGCGACTATGGCTACACCTTC; size: NA; D: TRBD1; V: TRBV16; J: TRBJ1-2
CDR3: CASRVGQGTTEAFF; DNA: TGTGCCAGCAGAGTCGGACAGGGGACCACTGAAGCTTTCTTT; size: NA; D: TRBD1; V: TRBV4-2; J: TRBJ1-1
CDR3: CASSPGWWGEKLFF; DNA: TGTGCCAGCAGCCCCGGATGGTGGGGTGAAAAACTGTTTTTT; size: NA; D: NA; V: TRBV6-5; J: TRBJ1-4
CDR3: CASSSQGAPPYEQYF; DNA: TGTGCCAGCAGCTCACAGGGGGCGCCTCCTTACGAGCAGTACTTC; size: once; D: TRBD1; V: TRBV7-9; J: TRBJ2-7
CDR3: CASSQVGAISGNTIYF; DNA: TGTGCCAGCAGCCAAGTAGGGGCCATCTCTGGAAACACCATATATTTT; size: NA; D: NA; V: TRBV14; J: TRBJ1-3
CDR3: CASSPRGGRALETQYF; DNA: TGTGCCAGCAGTCCCCGCGGCGGGAGGGCTCTGGAGACCCAGTACTTC; size: NA; D: TRBD2; V: TRBV27; J: TRBJ2-5
CDR3: CAWSVWERGDGYTF; DNA: TGTGCCTGGAGTGTGTGGGAACGGGGGGATGGCTACACCTTC; size: NA; D: NA; V: TRBV30; J: TRBJ1-2
CDR3: CASSLRIGTQGYTF; DNA: TGTGCCAGCAGCTTAAGGATCGGCACCCAGGGCTACACCTTC; size: NA; D: NA; V: TRBV7-2; J: TRBJ1-2
CDR3: CASSYSRGQGTEAFF; DNA: TGTGCCAGCAGTTACTCCAGGGGGCAAGGCACTGAAGCTTTCTTT; size: NA; D: TRBD1; V: TRBV6-5; J: TRBJ1-1
CDR3: CASSSGPAYMNTEAFF; DNA: TGTGCCAGCAGTTCCGGACCGGCTTACATGAACACTGAAGCTTTCTTT; size: NA; D: NA; V: TRBV28; J: TRBJ1-1
CDR3: CASSRARGLYGLFRYTF; DNA: TGTGCCAGCAGCCGCGCGAGAGGGTTATATGGTCTATTTCGCTACACCTTC; size: NA; D: NA; V: TRBV4-2; J: TRBJ1-2
CDR3: CASSPLHRGNQPQHF; DNA: TGTGCCAGTAGCCCCCTCCACAGGGGCAATCAGCCCCAGCATTTT; size: NA; D: NA; V: TRBV19; J: TRBJ1-5
CDR3: CAWSVVIEAFF; DNA: TGTGCCTGGAGTGTTGTTATTGAAGCTTTCTTT; size: few; D: NA; V: TRBV30; J: TRBJ1-1
CDR3: CASSQATGGYGYTF; DNA: TGCGCCAGCAGCCAAGCTACAGGGGGCTATGGCTACACCTTC; size: NA; D: TRBD1; V: TRBV4-1; J: TRBJ1-2
CDR3: CASSLRDRGRHEQYF; DNA: TGCGCCAGCAGCTTGAGGGACAGGGGTCGCCACGAGCAGTACTTC; size: NA; D: TRBD1; V: TRBV5-1; J: TRBJ2-7
CDR3: CASSFLNRKNTEAFF; DNA: TGTGCCAGCAGCTTCTTGAACAGAAAAAACACTGAAGCTTTCTTT; size: once; D: NA; V: TRBV7-9; J: TRBJ1-1
CDR3: CASSPRRTENIQYF; DNA: TGTGCCAGCTCACCAAGGAGGACGGAAAACATTCAGTACTTC; size: once; D: NA; V: TRBV18; J: TRBJ2-4
CDR3: CASAGVVSPLHF; DNA: TGTGCCAGTGCTGGTGTTGTTTCACCCCTCCACTTT; size: few; D: NA; V: TRBV6-6; J: TRBJ1-6
CDR3: CASKWDTATEAFF; DNA: TGTGCCAGTAAATGGGACACGGCGACTGAAGCTTTCTTT; size: NA; D: NA; V: TRBV19; J: TRBJ1-1
CDR3: CASSPWSGDGYTF; DNA: TGTGCCAGCAGCCCGTGGTCCGGGGACGGCTACACCTTC; size: NA; D: NA; V: TRBV7-6; J: TRBJ1-2
CDR3: CASTAGNTIYF; DNA: TGTGCCAGCACCGCTGGAAACACCATATATTTT; size: NA; D: NA; V: TRBV11-2; J: TRBJ1-3
CDR3: CASSRNYEQYF; DNA: TGTGCCAGCAGCCGGAACTACGAGCAGTACTTC; size: NA; D: NA; V: TRBV7-2; J: TRBJ2-7
CDR3: CASSSAYRGTEAFF; DNA: TGTGCCAGCAGCTCGGCTTACAGGGGGACTGAAGCTTTCTTT; size: NA; D: TRBD1; V: TRBV11-2; J: TRBJ1-1
CDR3: CASSYGDRNIQYF; DNA: TGTGCCAGCAGTTATGGCGACAGAAACATTCAGTACTTC; size: NA; D: NA; V: TRBV6-5; J: TRBJ2-4